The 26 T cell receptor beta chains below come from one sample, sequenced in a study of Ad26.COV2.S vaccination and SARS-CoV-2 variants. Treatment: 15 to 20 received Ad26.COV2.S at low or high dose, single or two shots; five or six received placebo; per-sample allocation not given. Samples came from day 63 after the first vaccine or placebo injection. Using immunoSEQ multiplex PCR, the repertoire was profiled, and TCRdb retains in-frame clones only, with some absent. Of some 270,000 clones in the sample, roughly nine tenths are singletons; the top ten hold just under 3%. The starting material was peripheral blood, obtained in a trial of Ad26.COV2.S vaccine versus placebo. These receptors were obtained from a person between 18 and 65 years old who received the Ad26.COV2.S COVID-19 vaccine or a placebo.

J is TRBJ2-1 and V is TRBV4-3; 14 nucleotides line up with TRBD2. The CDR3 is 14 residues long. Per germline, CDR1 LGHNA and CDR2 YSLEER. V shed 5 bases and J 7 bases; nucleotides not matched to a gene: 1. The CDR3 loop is CASSGTSGGNEQFF. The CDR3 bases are TGCGCCAGCAGCGGGACTAGCGGGGGAAATGAGCAGTTCTTC.

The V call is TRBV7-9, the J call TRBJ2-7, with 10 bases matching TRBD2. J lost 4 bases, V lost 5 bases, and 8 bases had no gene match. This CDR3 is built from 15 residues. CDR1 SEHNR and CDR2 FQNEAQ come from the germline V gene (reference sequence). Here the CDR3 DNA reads TGTGCCAGCAGCGGACCGGGACTAGCGAATTACGAGCAGTACTTC. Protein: CASSGPGLANYEQYF.

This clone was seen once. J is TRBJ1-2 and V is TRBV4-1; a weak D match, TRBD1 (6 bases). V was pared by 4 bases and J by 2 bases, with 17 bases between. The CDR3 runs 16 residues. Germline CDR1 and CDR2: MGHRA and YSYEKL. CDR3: CASSPAPGGFNYGYTF. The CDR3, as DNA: TGCGCCAGCAGCCCCGCCCCGGGGGGCTTCAACTATGGCTACACCTTC.

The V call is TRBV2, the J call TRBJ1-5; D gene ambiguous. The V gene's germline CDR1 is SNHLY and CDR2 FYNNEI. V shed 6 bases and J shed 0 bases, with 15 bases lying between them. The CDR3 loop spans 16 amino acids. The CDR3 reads CASSGSSSHSNQPQHF. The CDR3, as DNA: TGTGCCAGCAGCGGATCCTCTAGCCATAGCAATCAGCCCCAGCATTTT.

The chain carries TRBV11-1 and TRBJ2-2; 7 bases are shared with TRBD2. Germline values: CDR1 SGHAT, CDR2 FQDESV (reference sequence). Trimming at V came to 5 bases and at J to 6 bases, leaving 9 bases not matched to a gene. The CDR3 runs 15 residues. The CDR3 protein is CASSRLASRPGELFF. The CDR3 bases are TGTGCCAGCAGCCGACTAGCTTCGAGGCCCGGGGAGCTGTTTTTT.

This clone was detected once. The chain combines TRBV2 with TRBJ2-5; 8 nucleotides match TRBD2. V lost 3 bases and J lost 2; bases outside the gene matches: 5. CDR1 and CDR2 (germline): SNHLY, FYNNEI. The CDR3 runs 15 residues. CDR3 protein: CASSEWRGAQETQYF. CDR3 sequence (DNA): TGTGCCAGCAGTGAGTGGCGGGGGGCGCAAGAGACCCAGTACTTC.

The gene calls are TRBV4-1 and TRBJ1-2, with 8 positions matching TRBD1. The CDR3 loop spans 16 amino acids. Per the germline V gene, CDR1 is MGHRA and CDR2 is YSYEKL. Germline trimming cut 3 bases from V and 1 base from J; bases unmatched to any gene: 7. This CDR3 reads CASSHPGQEHNYGYTF. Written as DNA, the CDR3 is TGCGCCAGCAGCCACCCGGGACAGGAACATAACTATGGCTACACCTTC.

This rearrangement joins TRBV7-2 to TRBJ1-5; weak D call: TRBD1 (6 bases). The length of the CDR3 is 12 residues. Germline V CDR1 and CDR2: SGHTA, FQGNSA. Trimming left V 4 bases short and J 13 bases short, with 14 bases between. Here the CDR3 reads CASSSFGGPQHF. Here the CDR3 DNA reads TGTGCCAGCAGCTCCTTTGGGGGGCCTCAGCATTTT.

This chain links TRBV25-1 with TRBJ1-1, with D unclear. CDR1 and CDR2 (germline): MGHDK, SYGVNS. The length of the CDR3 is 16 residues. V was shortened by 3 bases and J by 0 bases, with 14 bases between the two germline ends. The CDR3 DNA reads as TGTGCCAGCAGTGACCGAAGGACCGTCCTGAACACTGAAGCTTTCTTT. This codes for CASSDRRTVLNTEAFF.

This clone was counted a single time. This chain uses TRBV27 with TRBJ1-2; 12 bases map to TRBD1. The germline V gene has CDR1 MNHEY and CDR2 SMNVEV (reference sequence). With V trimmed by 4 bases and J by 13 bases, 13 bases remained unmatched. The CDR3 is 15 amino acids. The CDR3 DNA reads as TGTGCCAGCAGTTGGGACAGGGGGCGAGGGGTTGGTCTCACCTTC. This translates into CASSWDRGRGVGLTF.

The CDR3 reads CAISDRENIQYF. CDR3 coding DNA: TGTGCCATCAGTGATCGCGAAAACATTCAGTACTTC. The rearrangement links TRBV10-3 to TRBJ2-4; unclear D gene. Trimming stripped 3 bases from V and 5 bases from J, with 5 bases between. CDR3 length: 12 amino acids. Per germline, CDR1 ENHRY and CDR2 SYGVKD.

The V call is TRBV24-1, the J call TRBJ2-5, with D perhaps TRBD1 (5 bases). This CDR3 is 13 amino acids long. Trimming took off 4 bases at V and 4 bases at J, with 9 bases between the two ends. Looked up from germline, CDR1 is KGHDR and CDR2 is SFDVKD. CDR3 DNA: TGTGCCACCAGTGAAGCAGGGTTAGAGACCCAGTACTTC. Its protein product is CATSEAGLETQYF.

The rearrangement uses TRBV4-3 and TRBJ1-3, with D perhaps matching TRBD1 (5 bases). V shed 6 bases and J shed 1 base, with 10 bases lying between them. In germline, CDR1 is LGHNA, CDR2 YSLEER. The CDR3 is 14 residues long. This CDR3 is CASSPEGSGNTIYF. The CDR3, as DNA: TGCGCCAGCAGTCCGGAGGGGTCTGGAAACACCATATATTTT.

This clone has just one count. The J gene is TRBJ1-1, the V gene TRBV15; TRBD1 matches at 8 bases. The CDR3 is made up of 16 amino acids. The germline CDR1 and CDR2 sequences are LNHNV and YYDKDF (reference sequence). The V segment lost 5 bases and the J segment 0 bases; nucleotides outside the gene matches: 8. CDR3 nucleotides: TGTGCCACCAGCGAAGGGACAGGCCCAATGAACACTGAAGCTTTCTTT. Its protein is CATSEGTGPMNTEAFF.

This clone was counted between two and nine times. In nucleotides, the CDR3 is TGTGCCAGCAGGCGGGACAACTTCCAAGAGACCCAGTACTTC. It translates to CASRRDNFQETQYF. This sequence joins TRBV7-2 and TRBJ2-5; D may be TRBD1 or TRBD2 (6 bases each). This CDR3 contains 14 residues. CDR1 is SGHTA and CDR2 is FQGNSA in the germline V gene. Between the trimmed V and J ends, which lost 6 bases and 1 base, there was a span of 12 bases.

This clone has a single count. The CDR3 coding sequence is TGTGCCAGCAGTGTATTAGCGGGAGATCATGAGCAGTTCTTC. Translating gives CASSVLAGDHEQFF. The V gene is TRBV2, the J gene TRBJ2-1; 9 nucleotides line up with TRBD2. V trimming: 4 bases; J trimming: 8 bases; junction bases outside the gene matches: 6. The CDR3 length is 14 residues. The germline gives CDR1 SNHLY, CDR2 FYNNEI.

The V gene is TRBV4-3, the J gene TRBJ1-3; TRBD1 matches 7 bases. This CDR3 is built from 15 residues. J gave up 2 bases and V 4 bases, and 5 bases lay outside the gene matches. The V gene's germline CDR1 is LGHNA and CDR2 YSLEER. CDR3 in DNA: TGCGCCAGCAGCCGAAAAAGGGGGCCTGGAAACACCATATATTTT. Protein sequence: CASSRKRGPGNTIYF.

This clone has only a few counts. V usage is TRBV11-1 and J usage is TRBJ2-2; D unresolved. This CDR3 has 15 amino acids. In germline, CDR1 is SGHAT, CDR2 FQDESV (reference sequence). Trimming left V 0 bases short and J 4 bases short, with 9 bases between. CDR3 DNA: TGTGCCAGCAGCTTAGCGACGGTGTCCACCGGGGAGCTGTTTTTT. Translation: CASSLATVSTGELFF.

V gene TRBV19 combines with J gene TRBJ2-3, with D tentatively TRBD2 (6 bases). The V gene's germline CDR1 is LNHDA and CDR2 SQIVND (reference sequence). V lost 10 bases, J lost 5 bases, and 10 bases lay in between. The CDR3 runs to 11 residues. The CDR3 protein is CAILEGDTQYF. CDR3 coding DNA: TGTGCCATCCTGGAGGGAGATACGCAGTATTTT. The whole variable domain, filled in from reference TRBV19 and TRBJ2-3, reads DGGITQSPKYLFRKEGQNVTLSCEQNLNHDAMYWYRQDPGQGLRLIYYSQIVNDFQKGDIAEGYSVSREKKESFPLTVTSAQKNPTAFYLCAILEGDTQYFGPGTRLTVL.

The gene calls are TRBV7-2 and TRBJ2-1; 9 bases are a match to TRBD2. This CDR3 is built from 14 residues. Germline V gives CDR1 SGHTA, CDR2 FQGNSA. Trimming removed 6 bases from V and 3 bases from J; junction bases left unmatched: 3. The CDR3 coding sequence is TGTGCCAGCAGTGGACTAGCGAGCTACAATGAGCAGTTCTTC. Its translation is CASSGLASYNEQFF.

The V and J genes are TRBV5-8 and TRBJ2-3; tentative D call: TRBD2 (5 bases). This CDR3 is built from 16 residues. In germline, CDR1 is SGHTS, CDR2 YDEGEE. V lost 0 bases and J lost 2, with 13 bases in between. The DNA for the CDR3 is TGTGCCAGCAGCTTGGTTACGGGGAGCCCCACAGATACGCAGTATTTT. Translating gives CASSLVTGSPTDTQYF.

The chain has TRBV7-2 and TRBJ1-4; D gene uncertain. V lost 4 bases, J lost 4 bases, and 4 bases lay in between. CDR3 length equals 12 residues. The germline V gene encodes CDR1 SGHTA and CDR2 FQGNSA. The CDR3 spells CASSSFNEKLFF. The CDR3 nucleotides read TGTGCCAGCAGCTCCTTTAATGAAAAACTGTTTTTT.

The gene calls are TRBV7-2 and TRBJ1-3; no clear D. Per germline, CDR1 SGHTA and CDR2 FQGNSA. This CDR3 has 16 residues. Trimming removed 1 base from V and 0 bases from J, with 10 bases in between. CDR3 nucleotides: TGTGCCAGCAGCTTAGTTGAAGGTTACTCTGGAAACACCATATATTTT. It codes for CASSLVEGYSGNTIYF.

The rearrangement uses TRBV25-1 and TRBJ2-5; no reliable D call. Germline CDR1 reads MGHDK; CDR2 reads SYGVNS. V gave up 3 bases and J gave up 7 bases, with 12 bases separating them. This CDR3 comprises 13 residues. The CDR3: CASSDSQAGTQYF. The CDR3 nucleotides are TGTGCCAGCAGTGATTCCCAGGCCGGGACCCAGTACTTC.

The CDR3 sequence is CASSRRAGTEAFF. CDR3 coding DNA: TGTGCCAGCAGCCGCCGGGCGGGGACTGAAGCTTTCTTT. The chain recombines TRBV12-3 or TRBV12-4 with TRBJ1-1; D is undetermined. This CDR3 is built from 13 residues. Trimming removed 6 bases at V and 5 bases at J, with 13 bases between.

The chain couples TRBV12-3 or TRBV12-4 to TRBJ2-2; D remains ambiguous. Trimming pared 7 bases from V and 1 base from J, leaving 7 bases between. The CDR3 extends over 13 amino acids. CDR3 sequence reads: CASTYWNTGELFF. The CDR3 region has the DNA TGTGCCAGCACCTACTGGAACACCGGGGAGCTGTTTTTT.